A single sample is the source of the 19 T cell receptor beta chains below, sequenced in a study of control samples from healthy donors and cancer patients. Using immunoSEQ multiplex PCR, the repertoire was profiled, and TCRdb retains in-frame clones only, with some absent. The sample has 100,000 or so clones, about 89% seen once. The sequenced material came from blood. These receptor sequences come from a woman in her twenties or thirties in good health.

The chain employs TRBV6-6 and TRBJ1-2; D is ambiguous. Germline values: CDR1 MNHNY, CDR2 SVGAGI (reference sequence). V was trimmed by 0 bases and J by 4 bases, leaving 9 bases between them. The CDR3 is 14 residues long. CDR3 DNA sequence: TGTGCCAGCAGTTACTCGGTAGGGATCTATGGCTACACCTTC. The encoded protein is CASSYSVGIYGYTF.

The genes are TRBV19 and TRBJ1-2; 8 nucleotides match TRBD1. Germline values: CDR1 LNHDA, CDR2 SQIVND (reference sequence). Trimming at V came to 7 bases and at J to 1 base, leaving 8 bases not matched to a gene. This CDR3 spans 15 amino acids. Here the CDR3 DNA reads TGTGCCAGTAACGCCGGGACAGGTATTAACTATGGCTACACCTTC. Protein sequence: CASNAGTGINYGYTF. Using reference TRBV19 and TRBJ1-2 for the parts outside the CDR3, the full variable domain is DGGITQSPKYLFRKEGQNVTLSCEQNLNHDAMYWYRQDPGQGLRLIYYSQIVNDFQKGDIAEGYSVSREKKESFPLTVTSAQKNPTAFYLCASNAGTGINYGYTFGSGTRLTVV.

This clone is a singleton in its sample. The CDR3 region is CAWSVPGTGHSPLHF. The CDR3 nucleotides are TGTGCCTGGAGCGTTCCAGGGACAGGACATTCACCCCTCCACTTT. The chain uses TRBV30 and TRBJ1-6, with 8 bases that match TRBD1. The CDR3 has 15 residues. Germline V gives CDR1 GTSNPN, CDR2 SVGIG (reference sequence). V trimming: 3 bases; J trimming: 8 bases; junction bases outside the gene matches: 9.

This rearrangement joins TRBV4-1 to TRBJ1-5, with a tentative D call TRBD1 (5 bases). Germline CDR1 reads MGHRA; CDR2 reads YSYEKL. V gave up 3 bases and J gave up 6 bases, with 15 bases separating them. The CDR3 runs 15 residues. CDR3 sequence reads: CASSHDSGGSQPQHF. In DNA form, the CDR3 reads TGCGCCAGCAGCCACGACAGCGGGGGAAGTCAGCCCCAGCATTTT.

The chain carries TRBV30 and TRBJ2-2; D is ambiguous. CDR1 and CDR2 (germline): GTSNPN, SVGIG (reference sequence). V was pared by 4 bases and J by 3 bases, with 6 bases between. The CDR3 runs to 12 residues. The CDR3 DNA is TGTGCCTGGAATGGAGACACCGGGGAGCTGTTTTTT. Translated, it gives CAWNGDTGELFF.

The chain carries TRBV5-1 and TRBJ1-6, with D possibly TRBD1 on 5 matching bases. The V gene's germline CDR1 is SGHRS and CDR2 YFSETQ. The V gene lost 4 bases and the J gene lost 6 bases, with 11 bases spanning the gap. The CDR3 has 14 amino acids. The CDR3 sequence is CASSIRDLNSPLHF. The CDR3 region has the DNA TGCGCCAGCAGCATCCGGGACCTTAATTCACCCCTCCACTTT. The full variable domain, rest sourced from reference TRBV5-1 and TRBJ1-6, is KAGVTQTPRYLIKTRGQQVTLSCSPISGHRSVSWYQQTPGQGLQFLFEYFSETQRNKGNFPGRFSGRQFSNSRSEMNVSTLELGDSALYLCASSIRDLNSPLHFGNGTRLTVT.

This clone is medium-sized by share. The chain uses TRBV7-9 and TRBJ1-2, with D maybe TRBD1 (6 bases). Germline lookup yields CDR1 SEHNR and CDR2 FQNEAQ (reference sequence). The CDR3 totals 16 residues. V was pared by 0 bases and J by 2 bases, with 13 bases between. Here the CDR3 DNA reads TGTGCCAGCAGCTTAGCGGCACAGGGTCCCAACTATGGCTACACCTTC. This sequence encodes CASSLAAQGPNYGYTF.

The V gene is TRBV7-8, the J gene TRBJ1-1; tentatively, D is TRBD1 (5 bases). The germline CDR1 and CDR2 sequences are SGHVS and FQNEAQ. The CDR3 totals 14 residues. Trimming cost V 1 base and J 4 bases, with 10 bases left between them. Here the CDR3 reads CASSLGAGGTEAFF. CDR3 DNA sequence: TGTGCCAGCAGCTTAGGTGCCGGGGGCACTGAAGCTTTCTTT.

As DNA, the CDR3 is TGTGCCAGCACCTCCGGGACGGGAGCTTTCTTT. This gives the protein CASTSGTGAFF. The rearrangement uses TRBV6-5 and TRBJ1-1; D might be TRBD1 (5 bases). CDR3 length: 11 amino acids. CDR1 and CDR2 from the germline V gene are MNHEY and SVGAGI. Trimming took 7 bases from V and 10 from J, leaving 13 bases between them.

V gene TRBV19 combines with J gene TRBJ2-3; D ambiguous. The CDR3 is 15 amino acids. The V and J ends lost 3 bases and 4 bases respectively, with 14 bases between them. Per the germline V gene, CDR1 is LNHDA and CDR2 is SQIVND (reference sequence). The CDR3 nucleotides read TGTGCCAGTAGTATCGTGCTGGTAGGCCCAGATACGCAGTATTTT. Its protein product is CASSIVLVGPDTQYF.

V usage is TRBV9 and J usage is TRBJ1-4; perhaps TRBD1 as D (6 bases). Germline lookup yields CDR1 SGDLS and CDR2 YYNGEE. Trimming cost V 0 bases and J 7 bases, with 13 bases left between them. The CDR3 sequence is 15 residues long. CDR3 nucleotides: TGTGCCAGCAGCGTAGGTGGGTTCAGGGGTGAAAAACTGTTTTTT. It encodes CASSVGGFRGEKLFF.

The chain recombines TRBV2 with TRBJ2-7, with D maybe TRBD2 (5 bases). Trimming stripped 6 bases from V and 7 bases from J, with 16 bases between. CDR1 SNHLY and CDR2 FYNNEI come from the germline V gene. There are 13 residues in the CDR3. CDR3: CASSLTERGEQYF. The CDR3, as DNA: TGTGCCAGCAGCCTCACCGAACGGGGAGAGCAGTACTTC.

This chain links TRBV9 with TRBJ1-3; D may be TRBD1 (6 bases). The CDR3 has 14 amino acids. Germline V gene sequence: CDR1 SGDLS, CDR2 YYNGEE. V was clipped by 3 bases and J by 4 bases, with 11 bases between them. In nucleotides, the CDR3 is TGTGCCAGCAGCGCCACGGGGGGCGGAAACACCATATATTTT. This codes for CASSATGGGNTIYF. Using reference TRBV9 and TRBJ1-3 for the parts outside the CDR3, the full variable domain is DSGVTQTPKHLITATGQRVTLRCSPRSGDLSVYWYQQSLDQGLQFLIQYYNGEERAKGNILERFSAQQFPDLHSELNLSSLELGDSALYFCASSATGGGNTIYFGEGSWLTVV.

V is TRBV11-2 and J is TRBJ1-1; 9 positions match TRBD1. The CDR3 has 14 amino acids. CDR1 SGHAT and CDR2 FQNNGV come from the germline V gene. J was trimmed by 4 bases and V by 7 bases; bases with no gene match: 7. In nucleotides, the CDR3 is TGTGCCAGCAAACAGGACAGGGGTAGCACTGAAGCTTTCTTT. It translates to CASKQDRGSTEAFF.

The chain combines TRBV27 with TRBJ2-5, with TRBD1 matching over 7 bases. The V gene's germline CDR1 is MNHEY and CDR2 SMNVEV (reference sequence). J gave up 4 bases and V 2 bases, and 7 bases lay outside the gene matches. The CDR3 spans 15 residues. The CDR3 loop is CASSLHRGLGETQYF. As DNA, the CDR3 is TGTGCCAGCAGTTTACACAGGGGCCTAGGAGAGACCCAGTACTTC.

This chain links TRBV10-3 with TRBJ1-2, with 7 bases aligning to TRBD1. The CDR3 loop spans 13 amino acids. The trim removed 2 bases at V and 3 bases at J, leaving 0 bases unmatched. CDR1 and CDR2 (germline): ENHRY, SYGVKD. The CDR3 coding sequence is TGTGCCATCAGTGAGGACAGGGACTATGGCTACACCTTC. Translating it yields CAISEDRDYGYTF.

The CDR3 sequence is CASSRIAQGSYNEQFF. The CDR3 nucleotides read TGTGCCAGCAGTCGAATAGCCCAGGGCTCCTACAATGAGCAGTTCTTC. The chain links TRBV5-4 to TRBJ2-1, with D perhaps TRBD1 (5 bases). The germline V gene encodes CDR1 SGHNT and CDR2 YYREEE (reference sequence). The CDR3 loop spans 16 amino acids. Trimming pared 5 bases from V and 0 bases from J, leaving 15 bases between.

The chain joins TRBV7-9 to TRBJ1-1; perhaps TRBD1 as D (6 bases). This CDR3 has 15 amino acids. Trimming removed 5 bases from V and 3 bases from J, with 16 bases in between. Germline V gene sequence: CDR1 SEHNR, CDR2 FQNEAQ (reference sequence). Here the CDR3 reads CASSPPARGHTEAFF. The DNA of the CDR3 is TGTGCCAGCAGCCCTCCGGCCCGGGGGCACACTGAAGCTTTCTTT.

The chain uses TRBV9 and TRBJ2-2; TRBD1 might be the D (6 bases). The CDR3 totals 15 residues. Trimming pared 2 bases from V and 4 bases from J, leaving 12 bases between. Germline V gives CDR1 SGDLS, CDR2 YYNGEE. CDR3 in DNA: TGTGCCAGCAGCGTGTGGGACACGTTCACCGGGGAGCTGTTTTTT. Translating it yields CASSVWDTFTGELFF.